This T cell receptor (beta chain) was captured in a study of shared clonotypes between healthy human individuals. This CDR3 has 13 amino acids. V lost 8 bases and J 5 bases, leaving 12 bases between the germline ends. From germline, CDR1 is MNHEY and CDR2 SVGAGI. CD45RA+ naive and CD45RA-negative memory subsets were separated from CD4+ cells. Original processing notes: Owing to the provision of junction-only sequences devoid of quality scores by immunoSEQ, filtering differed. The assay was immunoSEQ multiplex PCR, and TCRdb's table has in-frame clones only and misses some. The V and J calls and clone size were taken over from that table, and D and trimming were inferred from the DNA. The profile covers over 2 million clones, with 85% to 95% appearing a single time and roughly 0.13% taken by the ten largest. Comments on this clone: The antigen remains unidentified.

Findings of the study overall: Since donors were few, the genetic and exposure-history diversity represented was limited. On the whole, naive subsets had larger estimated richness than memory subsets had.

Sequenced: naive CD4+ T cells sorted from blood. Subset here: CD45RA+ positively selected. The J gene is TRBJ2-2, the V gene TRBV6-5, with D perhaps assigned TRBD1 or TRBD2 (6 bases each). This receptor was identified in a man between 18 and 35 years old in good health. CDR3 in amino acids: CASGGQGTGELFF. CDR3 nucleotides: TGTGCCAGCGGGGGGCAGGGGACCGGGGAGCTGTTTTTT.